Listed below are T cell receptor beta chains from one sample, sequenced in a study of blood T cell repertoires in COVID-19. The method was immunoSEQ multiplex PCR; TCRdb's version includes in-frame clones alone and lacks a portion of them. The sample carries about 150,000 clones, 80% recorded once. The sample was peripheral blood. All receptors derive from a man between 60 and 75 years old with acute or convalescent COVID-19. CDR3s include the opening cysteine and the closing phenylalanine or tryptophan. A D gene is named only where the DNA matches it firmly. Some rows have no size entry. The others give once, few or many, or a class for an expanded clone.

v_gene	d_gene	abundance	j_gene	CDR3aa	CDR3nt
TRBV6-5	TRBD1	NA	TRBJ1-1	CASNRQGGTEAFF	TGTGCCAGCAATCGGCAGGGGGGAACTGAAGCTTTCTTT
TRBV20-1	NA	NA	TRBJ2-1	CSASAPGVF	TGCAGTGCTTCGGCCCCGGGGGTCTTC
TRBV7-2	NA	NA	TRBJ2-1	CASSSPPIF	TGTGCCAGCAGTTCACCTCCTATCTTC
TRBV28	TRBD2	NA	TRBJ2-1	CASSFSGVSYNEQFF	TGTGCCAGCAGTTTTAGCGGGGTATCCTACAATGAGCAGTTCTTC
TRBV5-5	NA	NA	TRBJ1-3	CASSSPGTTSRGNTIYF	TGTGCCAGCAGCTCACCCGGGACAACTTCTCGAGGAAACACCATATATTTT
TRBV6-5	NA	NA	TRBJ2-7	CASSYHNEQYF	TGTGCCAGCAGTTACCACAACGAGCAGTACTTC
TRBV3-1/TRBV3-2	TRBD1	NA	TRBJ1-5	CASSGDSRQPQHF	TGTGCCAGCAGCGGGGACAGCAGGCAGCCCCAGCATTTT
TRBV7-2	TRBD2	once	TRBJ2-7	CASLIAGGHEQYF	TGTGCCAGTCTTATAGCGGGGGGGCACGAGCAGTACTTC
TRBV2	NA	NA	TRBJ2-7	CASRLGSEQYF	TGTGCCAGCAGACTAGGGTCCGAGCAGTACTTC
TRBV27	NA	NA	TRBJ2-1	CASSPQGGGLYEQFF	TGTGCCAGCAGTCCCCAAGGGGGAGGGTTATATGAGCAGTTCTTC
TRBV5-1	TRBD1	once	TRBJ2-7	CASSPRQGRREQYF	TGCGCCAGCAGCCCAAGACAGGGGCGTCGCGAGCAGTACTTC
TRBV6-5	NA	NA	TRBJ1-1	CASSYSTRGETEAFF	TGTGCCAGCAGTTACTCGACGCGGGGGGAGACTGAAGCTTTCTTT
TRBV6-5	TRBD1	few	TRBJ2-3	CASSYDTGGLDTQYF	TGTGCCAGCAGTTACGACACAGGGGGCCTTGATACGCAGTATTTT
TRBV20-1	TRBD1	NA	TRBJ1-4	CSASWTGVSGGKLFF	TGCAGTGCTAGTTGGACAGGGGTTTCAGGAGGTAAACTGTTTTTT
TRBV25-1	NA	NA	TRBJ2-7	CASSDQVYEQYF	TGTGCCAGCAGTGACCAGGTCTACGAGCAGTACTTC